These 24 T cell receptor beta chains came from one sample sequenced in a study of T cells after yellow fever vaccination. TCRdb ran MiXCR on the 5' RACE reads and lists one entry per CDR3 protein. The sample shows about 99,000 distinct CDR3 sequences, around 5.8% of them seen only once. The sample consisted of CD8+ T cells sorted from PBMCs, taken 10 days after the yellow fever booster vaccination. These receptors all stem from a man younger than 35 who received the YFV17D yellow fever vaccine.

This sequence joins TRBV7-8 and TRBJ1-1; D may be TRBD1 (5 bases). Trimming stripped 5 bases from V and 11 bases from J, with 12 bases between. CDR1 is SGHVS, CDR2 FQNEAQ, per germline. The CDR3 consists of 11 residues. The CDR3 nucleotides read TGTGCCAGCAGCCCTGGGACGTTCGCTTTCTTT. Translated, it gives CASSPGTFAFF.

This clonotype has more than one count but fewer than ten. This chain joins TRBV11-2 and TRBJ2-1; 10 nucleotides agree with TRBD1. J was trimmed by 7 bases and V by 5 bases; bases with no gene match: 11. This CDR3 region has 16 residues. Germline V gives CDR1 SGHAT, CDR2 FQNNGV. The DNA for the CDR3 is TGTGCCAGCAGCATATACGGGACAGGGGAAGGGAATGAGCAGTTCTTC. Its protein is CASSIYGTGEGNEQFF. Supplemented by reference TRBV11-2 and TRBJ2-1, the full variable domain reads EAGVAQSPRYKIIEKRQSVAFWCNPISGHATLYWYQQILGQGPKLLIQFQNNGVVDDSQLPKDRFSAERLKGVDSTLKIQPAKLEDSAVYLCASSIYGTGEGNEQFFGPGTRLTVL.

This clonotype was seen only a few times. The chain carries TRBV6-2 or TRBV6-3 and TRBJ2-3; 9 nucleotides match TRBD2. V gave up 2 bases and J gave up 0 bases; unmatched junction bases: 3. CDR3 size: 16 residues. Germline CDR1 is MNHEY and CDR2 is SVGEGT. Here the CDR3 reads CASSYEGLASTDTQYF. The CDR3 coding sequence is TGTGCCAGCAGTTACGAAGGACTAGCGAGCACAGATACGCAGTATTTT.

This clonotype was observed a few times. V and J are TRBV7-9 and TRBJ1-5; no clear D. CDR3 length: 13 residues. In germline, CDR1 is SEHNR, CDR2 FQNEAQ (reference sequence). With 5 bases removed from V and 5 bases from J, the gap between germline ends came to 10 bases. The CDR3 protein is CASSRTEHQPQHF. In nucleotides, the CDR3 is TGTGCCAGCAGCAGAACAGAGCATCAGCCCCAGCATTTT.

The chain employs TRBV5-1 and TRBJ2-1; a weak D match, TRBD2 (6 bases). The CDR3 totals 14 residues. Germline CDR1 is SGHRS and CDR2 is YFSETQ. V gave up 3 bases and J gave up 7 bases, with 14 bases separating them. CDR3 protein: CASSYRRGENEQFF. For the CDR3, the DNA is TGCGCCAGCAGCTATAGGCGGGGAGAGAATGAGCAGTTCTTC.

This clonotype showed up just a few times. The rearrangement joins TRBV9 to TRBJ2-3; TRBD2 matches 12 bases. The CDR3 consists of 16 residues. Germline loops: CDR1 SGDLS, CDR2 YYNGEE. The trim removed 3 bases at V and 0 bases at J, leaving 2 bases unmatched. The CDR3: CASSASGGVSTDTQYF. In nucleotides, the CDR3 is TGTGCCAGCAGCGCTAGCGGGGGGGTCAGCACAGATACGCAGTATTTT. The entire variable domain, with the rest obtained from reference TRBV9 and TRBJ2-3, is as follows: DSGVTQTPKHLITATGQRVTLRCSPRSGDLSVYWYQQSLDQGLQFLIQYYNGEERAKGNILERFSAQQFPDLHSELNLSSLELGDSALYFCASSASGGVSTDTQYFGPGTRLTVL.

The V gene is TRBV3-1, the J gene TRBJ1-4; D remains ambiguous. The CDR3 length is 14 residues. Trimming removed 1 base from V and 5 bases from J, with 8 bases in between. CDR1 is LGHDT, CDR2 YNNKEL, per germline (reference sequence). The chain's CDR3 is CASSQVRQNEKLFF. The CDR3, as DNA: TGTGCCAGCAGCCAAGTGAGGCAGAATGAAAAACTGTTTTTT.

The chain has TRBV5-1 and TRBJ1-1; 10 bases are shared with TRBD1. Per germline, CDR1 SGHRS and CDR2 YFSETQ. J was trimmed by 4 bases and V by 4 bases; bases with no gene match: 7. The CDR3 contains 15 residues. CDR3 loop: CASSEGTGEVTEAFF. In nucleotides, the CDR3 is TGCGCCAGCAGCGAGGGGACAGGGGAGGTCACTGAAGCTTTCTTT.

The rearrangement joins TRBV5-6 to TRBJ2-2; no clear D gene. In germline, CDR1 is SGHDT, CDR2 YYEEEE. This CDR3 region has 11 residues. V dropped 0 bases and J dropped 8 bases, with 2 bases sitting between them. CDR3 loop: CASSLEGELFF. DNA of the CDR3: TGTGCCAGCAGCTTGGAGGGGGAGCTGTTTTTT.

This clonotype was picked up a small number of times. The CDR3: CASSPQTGDNYGYTF. The CDR3 region has the DNA TGCGCCAGCAGCCCTCAGACAGGGGACAACTATGGCTACACCTTC. The chain uses TRBV5-1 and TRBJ1-2, with 8 nucleotides matching TRBD1. Germline lookup yields CDR1 SGHRS and CDR2 YFSETQ. The V segment lost 4 bases and the J segment 2 bases; nucleotides outside the gene matches: 7. The CDR3 consists of 15 residues.

A few counts support this clonotype. This chain uses TRBV12-3 or TRBV12-4 with TRBJ2-5; 7 positions agree with TRBD2. The J segment lost 5 bases and the V segment lost 4 bases, leaving 4 bases of the junction unmatched. The CDR3 runs 13 residues. CDR3 sequence reads: CASSSQGGETQYF. CDR3 nucleotide sequence: TGTGCCAGCAGTTCCCAGGGAGGGGAGACCCAGTACTTC.

CDR3 coding DNA: TGTGCCAGCATTAGCCGGGGGGGAGGCGGGGCTGAAGCTTTCTTT. Protein: CASISRGGGGAEAFF. This rearrangement joins TRBV6-5 to TRBJ1-1; D might be TRBD1 (5 bases). The CDR3 is 15 amino acids. V dropped 7 bases and J dropped 6 bases, with 21 bases sitting between them. Germline V lookup: CDR1 MNHEY, CDR2 SVGAGI.

This sequence joins TRBV7-2 and TRBJ1-2; tentative D call: TRBD1 (5 bases). The CDR3 has 13 residues. CDR1 and CDR2 (germline): SGHTA, FQGNSA. Trimming stripped 6 bases from V and 4 bases from J, with 12 bases between. DNA of the CDR3: TGTGCCAGCAGTACGACCGGGGGCTATGGCTACACCTTC. Residues: CASSTTGGYGYTF.

CDR3 sequence: CASRARGEFYEQYV. For the CDR3, the DNA is TGTGCCAGCAGGGCCCGGGGGGAGTTCTACGAGCAGTACGTC. This chain uses TRBV2 with TRBJ2-7; TRBD2 aligns across 7 bases. Germline V CDR1 and CDR2: SNHLY, FYNNEI. After removal of 6 bases from V and 3 bases from J, the junction contained 8 bases not matched to a gene. The length of the CDR3 is 14 residues.

This sequence joins TRBV4-1 and TRBJ1-2; D gene uncertain. Germline CDR1 MGHRA, CDR2 YSYEKL. V was shortened by 0 bases and J by 5 bases, with 10 bases between the two germline ends. CDR3 length: 14 amino acids. The CDR3 nucleotides read TGCGCCAGCAGCCAAGATCTGCGGGAATATGGCTACACCTTC. This sequence encodes CASSQDLREYGYTF.

This clonotype was picked up many times. The rearrangement uses TRBV7-9 and TRBJ1-1; D uncertain. Germline V gene lookup returns CDR1 SEHNR and CDR2 FQNEAQ (reference sequence). The V gene lost 8 bases and the J gene lost 0 bases, with 7 bases spanning the gap. The CDR3 is 12 amino acids. The CDR3 DNA reads TGTGCCAGCCTAGGGATGAACACTGAAGCTTTCTTT. It encodes CASLGMNTEAFF.

Only a few counts were recorded for this clonotype. J is TRBJ2-2 and V is TRBV27; no clear D. Per germline, CDR1 MNHEY and CDR2 SMNVEV (reference sequence). Trimming removed 6 bases at V and 4 bases at J, with 12 bases between. CDR3 length: 14 amino acids. CDR3 nucleotide sequence: TGTGCCAGCAGACGGAAGGCGACCACCGGGGAGCTGTTTTTT. It codes for CASRRKATTGELFF.

This clonotype was seen many times. V is TRBV29-1 and J is TRBJ1-2; possibly TRBD1 for D (5 bases). This CDR3 spans 14 amino acids. V dropped 0 bases and J dropped 8 bases, with 16 bases sitting between them. The germline V gene has CDR1 SQVTM and CDR2 ANQGSEA. The CDR3 nucleotides are TGCAGCGTTGAAGATGGGAAGGGGCGGCGGGGCTACACCTTC. Translated: CSVEDGKGRRGYTF.

This clonotype turned up a few times. The V and J genes are TRBV6-5 and TRBJ2-1; D call uncertain. The CDR3 totals 13 residues. Germline loops: CDR1 MNHEY, CDR2 SVGAGI. Trimming removed 10 bases at V and 5 bases at J, with 15 bases between. Here the CDR3 DNA reads TGTGCCACTTACCCTCCCGCCCACAATGAGCAGTTCTTC. Translating it yields CATYPPAHNEQFF.

This clonotype occurred many times. The chain joins TRBV29-1 to TRBJ2-2; D uncertain. CDR1 is SQVTM, CDR2 ANQGSEA, per germline. V lost 1 base and J 1 base, leaving 1 base between the germline ends. This CDR3 is 12 amino acids long. CDR3: CSVEGNTGELFF. In DNA, the CDR3 is TGCAGCGTTGAAGGGAACACCGGGGAGCTGTTTTTT.

This clonotype was counted a few times. The chain carries TRBV20-1 and TRBJ2-5; D gene unclear. The CDR3 runs to 14 residues. Germline-derived CDR1 and CDR2 are DFQATT and SNEGSKA (reference sequence). The ends were cut back, 0 bases at V and 1 base at J, with 9 bases in the middle. The CDR3, as DNA: TGCAGTGCTAGAGACGGCAGGCCCCAAGAGACCCAGTACTTC. It encodes CSARDGRPQETQYF.

This clonotype showed up many times. The chain employs TRBV7-8 and TRBJ2-1; no clear D gene. Trimming removed 3 bases from V and 9 bases from J, with 15 bases in between. CDR3 length: 14 residues. In germline, CDR1 is SGHVS, CDR2 FQNEAQ. CDR3 sequence: CASSFPLGSGEQFF. CDR3 coding DNA: TGTGCCAGCAGCTTCCCCTTAGGGTCCGGTGAGCAGTTCTTC.

This clonotype was seen a few times. This chain connects TRBV4-3 to TRBJ1-1, with D uncertain. Germline CDR1 LGHNA, CDR2 YSLEER. V shed 0 bases and J shed 1 base, with 9 bases lying between them. The CDR3 consists of 15 residues. The CDR3 loop reads CASSQDWVENTEAFF. CDR3 nucleotides: TGCGCCAGCAGCCAAGATTGGGTTGAGAACACTGAAGCTTTCTTT.

The rearrangement joins TRBV7-9 to TRBJ1-4, with unresolved D. V lost 0 bases to trimming and J lost 3 bases, with 5 bases between them. This CDR3 has 14 amino acids. In germline, CDR1 is SEHNR, CDR2 FQNEAQ (reference sequence). The DNA for the CDR3 is TGTGCCAGCAGCTTAGCCGGGGCTAATGAAAAACTGTTTTTT. Translating gives CASSLAGANEKLFF.